These 15 T cell receptor beta chains came from one sample sequenced in a study of PD-1 blockade in mismatch repair-deficient tumors. The data were produced by immunoSEQ multiplex PCR, yet TCRdb's version contains in-frame clones alone and is incomplete. The profile shows roughly 80,000 clones, 65% to 85% of them singletons. The sequenced sample was peripheral blood, obtained 12 weeks after starting pembrolizumab. The source is an adult with mismatch repair-deficient cancer.

V is TRBV27 and J is TRBJ1-5; TRBD1 matches 10 bases. Germline CDR1 MNHEY, CDR2 SMNVEV (reference sequence). CDR3 length: 17 residues. After removal of 3 bases from V and 6 bases from J, the junction contained 11 bases not matched to a gene. In DNA form, the CDR3 reads TGTGCCAGCAGTTTTTCTTGGACAGGGGGAGTCGCTCAGCCCCAGCATTTT. Its translation is CASSFSWTGGVAQPQHF.

V gene TRBV14 combines with J gene TRBJ2-2; maybe TRBD1 (6 bases). The CDR3 sequence is 15 residues long. Germline-derived CDR1 and CDR2 are SGHDN and FVKESK. The V gene lost 4 bases and the J gene lost 5 bases, with 14 bases spanning the gap. The CDR3 DNA follows: TGTGCCAGCAGCCTCCGGGACATAGGGACCGGGGAGCTGTTTTTT. This sequence encodes CASSLRDIGTGELFF.

The rearrangement links TRBV19 to TRBJ2-7; 8 nucleotides match TRBD1. This CDR3 has 14 amino acids. The junction had 10 bases not matched to a gene; V was cut back by 6 bases and J by 6 bases. CDR1 is LNHDA and CDR2 is SQIVND in the germline V gene (reference sequence). The CDR3 DNA follows: TGTGCCAGTAGCCCCAGGACAGGGAAGGGCGAGCAGTACTTC. This translates into CASSPRTGKGEQYF.

The rearrangement joins TRBV9 to TRBJ2-2, with 10 positions matching TRBD2. The CDR3 totals 17 residues. The junction had 8 bases not matched to a gene; V was cut back by 0 bases and J by 6 bases. In germline, CDR1 is SGDLS, CDR2 YYNGEE. DNA for the CDR3: TGTGCCAGCAGCGTAGCTGAAGCGGGAGGGCCGGCCGGGGAGCTGTTTTTT. It yields the protein CASSVAEAGGPAGELFF. Supplemented by reference TRBV9 and TRBJ2-2, the full variable domain reads DSGVTQTPKHLITATGQRVTLRCSPRSGDLSVYWYQQSLDQGLQFLIQYYNGEERAKGNILERFSAQQFPDLHSELNLSSLELGDSALYFCASSVAEAGGPAGELFFGEGSRLTVL.

V usage is TRBV9 and J usage is TRBJ2-3; D call uncertain. In germline, CDR1 is SGDLS, CDR2 YYNGEE. V lost 3 bases and J lost 1, with 6 bases in between. This CDR3 is 13 amino acids long. In DNA, the CDR3 is TGTGCCAGCAGCGAAGGAGGCACAGATACGCAGTATTTT. Its protein product is CASSEGGTDTQYF.

The chain recombines TRBV7-6 with TRBJ2-7; the D gene is possibly TRBD2 (6 bases). Germline V gene sequence: CDR1 SGHVS, CDR2 FNYEAQ. The V and J ends lost 5 bases and 0 bases respectively, with 14 bases between them. The length of the CDR3 is 15 residues. CDR3 residues: CASSQGSTSSYEQYF. The CDR3 bases are TGTGCCAGCAGCCAAGGTTCGACTAGCTCCTACGAGCAGTACTTC.

The chain recombines TRBV10-3 with TRBJ1-2, with 7 bases fitting TRBD1. The ends lost 10 bases at V and 6 bases at J; junction bases unmatched: 14. The V gene's germline CDR1 is ENHRY and CDR2 SYGVKD. The CDR3 loop spans 14 amino acids. The CDR3, as DNA: TGTGCCACCCGAACAGGGGTCGGATTCGATGGCTACACCTTC. It codes for CATRTGVGFDGYTF.

The CDR3 reads CASSLDSTSEAFF. For the CDR3, the DNA is TGTGCCAGCAGCTTAGACAGTACAAGTGAAGCTTTCTTT. The V and J genes are TRBV11-3 and TRBJ1-1; unclear D gene. Trimming removed 0 bases at V and 7 bases at J, with 9 bases between. The CDR3 loop spans 13 amino acids. Germline CDR1 SGHNT, CDR2 YENEEA.

The chain carries TRBV5-1 and TRBJ2-7, with TRBD2 identical over 8 bases. With 1 base clipped from V and 0 bases from J, the junction kept 6 bases outside the gene matches. This CDR3 spans 16 amino acids. Germline CDR1 and CDR2: SGHRS and YFSETQ. CDR3 coding DNA: TGCGCCAGCAGCTTGCGGGCTACTAGCGGCTCCTACGAGCAGTACTTC. This gives the protein CASSLRATSGSYEQYF.

The V gene is TRBV18, the J gene TRBJ1-1; D remains unclear. Germline V lookup: CDR1 KGHSH, CDR2 LQKENI. The V end lost 1 base, the J end lost 0 bases, and 9 bases lay between the germline ends. The CDR3 runs 15 residues. The CDR3 bases are TGTGCCAGCTCACCACTGCCGGGTATGAACACTGAAGCTTTCTTT. It encodes CASSPLPGMNTEAFF.

This clone came up once. The chain is built from TRBV19 and TRBJ2-3; D call uncertain. The V gene's germline CDR1 is LNHDA and CDR2 SQIVND (reference sequence). This CDR3 contains 15 residues. V was clipped by 5 bases and J by 2 bases, with 14 bases between them. Written as DNA, the CDR3 is TGTGCCAGTAGTTCAAGGAAAAGGACCACAGATACGCAGTATTTT. Its protein product is CASSSRKRTTDTQYF.

The table lists this clone with a few counts. The rearrangement links TRBV28 to TRBJ1-5, with D possibly being TRBD1 (5 bases). This CDR3 spans 13 amino acids. The germline V gene encodes CDR1 MDHEN and CDR2 SYDVKM. V lost 7 bases to trimming and J lost 6 bases, with 13 bases between them. CDR3 coding DNA: TGTGCCAGCAACCCGGTAGGGGTTCAGCCCCAGCATTTT. Encoded protein: CASNPVGVQPQHF.

The rearrangement uses TRBV11-2 and TRBJ2-5, with D hard to call. The germline V gene has CDR1 SGHAT and CDR2 FQNNGV. Deletions cut 5 bases from V and 5 bases from J, with 6 bases between. The CDR3 is 11 residues long. CDR3: CASSAVETQYF. CDR3 bases: TGTGCCAGCAGCGCCGTTGAGACCCAGTACTTC.

The genes are TRBV7-2 and TRBJ2-1, with 7 positions matching TRBD2. The CDR3 is made up of 17 amino acids. The J segment lost 0 bases and the V segment lost 3 bases, leaving 8 bases of the junction unmatched. Germline loops: CDR1 SGHTA, CDR2 FQGNSA. In DNA form, the CDR3 reads TGTGCCAGCAGCTTCTACGGGAGGCTGAGCTCCTACAATGAGCAGTTCTTC. Its protein is CASSFYGRLSSYNEQFF.

The V call is TRBV29-1, the J call TRBJ1-1, with D unclear. The CDR3 is 13 amino acids. V dropped 7 bases and J dropped 5 bases, with 17 bases sitting between them. CDR1 is SQVTM and CDR2 is ANQGSEA in the germline V gene. The CDR3 DNA reads as TGCAGCGCCGACCGAGGGCGCGGTACTGAAGCTTTCTTT. Encoded protein: CSADRGRGTEAFF.